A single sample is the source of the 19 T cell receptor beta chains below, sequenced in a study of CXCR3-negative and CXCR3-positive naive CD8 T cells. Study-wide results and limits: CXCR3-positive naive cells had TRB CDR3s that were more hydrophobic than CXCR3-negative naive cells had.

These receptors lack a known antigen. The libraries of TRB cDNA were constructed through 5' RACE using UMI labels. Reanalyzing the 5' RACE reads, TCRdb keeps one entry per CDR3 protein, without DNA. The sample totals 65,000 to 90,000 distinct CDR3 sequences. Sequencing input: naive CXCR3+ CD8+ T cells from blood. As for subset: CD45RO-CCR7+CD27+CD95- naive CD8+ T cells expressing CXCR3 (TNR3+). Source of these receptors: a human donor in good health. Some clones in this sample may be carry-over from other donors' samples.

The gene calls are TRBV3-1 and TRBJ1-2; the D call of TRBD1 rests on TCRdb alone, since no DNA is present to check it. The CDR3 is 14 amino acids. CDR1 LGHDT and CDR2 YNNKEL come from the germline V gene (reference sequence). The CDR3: CASSQETGSYGYTF.

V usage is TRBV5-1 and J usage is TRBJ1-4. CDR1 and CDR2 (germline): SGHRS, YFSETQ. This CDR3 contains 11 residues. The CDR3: CASSLGGPLFF.

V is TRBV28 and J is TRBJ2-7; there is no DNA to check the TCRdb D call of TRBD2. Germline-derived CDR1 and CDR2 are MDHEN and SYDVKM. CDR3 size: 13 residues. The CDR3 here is CASSPAVVYKQYF.

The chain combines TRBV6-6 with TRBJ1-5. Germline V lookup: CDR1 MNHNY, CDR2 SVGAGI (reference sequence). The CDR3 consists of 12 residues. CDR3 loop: CASREGNQPQHF.

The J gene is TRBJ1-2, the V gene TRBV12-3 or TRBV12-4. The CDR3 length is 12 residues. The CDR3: CASSWVEEGYTF.

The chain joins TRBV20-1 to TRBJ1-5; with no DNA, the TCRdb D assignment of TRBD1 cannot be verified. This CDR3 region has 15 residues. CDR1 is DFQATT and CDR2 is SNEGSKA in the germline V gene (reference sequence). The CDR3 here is CSALNQGFSNQPQHF.

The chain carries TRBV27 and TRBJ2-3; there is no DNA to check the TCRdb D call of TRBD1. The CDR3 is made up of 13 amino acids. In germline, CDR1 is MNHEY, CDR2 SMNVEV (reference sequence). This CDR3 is CASWGSPTDTQYF.

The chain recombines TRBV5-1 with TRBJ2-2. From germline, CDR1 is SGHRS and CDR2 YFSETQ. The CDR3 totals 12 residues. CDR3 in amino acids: CASSFETGELFF.

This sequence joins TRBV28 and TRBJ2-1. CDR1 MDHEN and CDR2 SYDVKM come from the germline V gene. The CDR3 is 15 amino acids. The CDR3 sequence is CASSLFESSYNEQFF.

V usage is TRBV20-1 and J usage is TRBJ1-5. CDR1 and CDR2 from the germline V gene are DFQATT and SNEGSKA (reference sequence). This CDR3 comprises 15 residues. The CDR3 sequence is CSAIRAEGGNQPQHF.

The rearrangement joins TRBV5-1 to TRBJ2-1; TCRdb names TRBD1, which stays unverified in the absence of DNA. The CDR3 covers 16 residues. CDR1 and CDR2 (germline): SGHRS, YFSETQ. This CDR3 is CASSFGRELDYNEQFF. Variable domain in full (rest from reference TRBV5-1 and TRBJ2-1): KAGVTQTPRYLIKTRGQQVTLSCSPISGHRSVSWYQQTPGQGLQFLFEYFSETQRNKGNFPGRFSGRQFSNSRSEMNVSTLELGDSALYLCASSFGRELDYNEQFFGPGTRLTVL.

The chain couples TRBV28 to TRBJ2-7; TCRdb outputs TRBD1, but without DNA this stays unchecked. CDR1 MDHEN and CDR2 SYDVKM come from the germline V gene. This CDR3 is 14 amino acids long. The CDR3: CATTAPQTSDEQYF. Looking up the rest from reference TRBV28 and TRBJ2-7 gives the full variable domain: DVKVTQSSRYLVKRTGEKVFLECVQDMDHENMFWYRQDPGLGLRLIYFSYDVKMKEKGDIPEGYSVSREKKERFSLILESASTNQTSMYLCATTAPQTSDEQYFGPGTRLTVT.

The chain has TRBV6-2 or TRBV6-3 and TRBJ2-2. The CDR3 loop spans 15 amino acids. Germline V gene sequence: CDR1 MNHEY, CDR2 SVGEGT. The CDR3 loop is CASNYIGLESGELFF.

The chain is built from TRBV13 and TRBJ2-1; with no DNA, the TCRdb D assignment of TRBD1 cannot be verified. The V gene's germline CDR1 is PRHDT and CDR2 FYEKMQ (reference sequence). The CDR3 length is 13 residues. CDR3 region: CASSLEGGEQQFF.

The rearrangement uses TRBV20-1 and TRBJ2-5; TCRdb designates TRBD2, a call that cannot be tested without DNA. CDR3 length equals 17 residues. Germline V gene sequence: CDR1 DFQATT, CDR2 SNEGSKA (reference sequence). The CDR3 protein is CSALIGGLRDLQETQYF.

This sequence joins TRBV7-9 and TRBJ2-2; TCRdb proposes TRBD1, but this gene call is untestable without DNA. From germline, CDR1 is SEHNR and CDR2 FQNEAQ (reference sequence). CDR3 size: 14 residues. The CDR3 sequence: CASSSPDSTGELFF.

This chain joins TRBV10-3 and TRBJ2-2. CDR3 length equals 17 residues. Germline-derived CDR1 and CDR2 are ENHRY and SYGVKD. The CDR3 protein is CAIGVDFNRRDTGELFF.

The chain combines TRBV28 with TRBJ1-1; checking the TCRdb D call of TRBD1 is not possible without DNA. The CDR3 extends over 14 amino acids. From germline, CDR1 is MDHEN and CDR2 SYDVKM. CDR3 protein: CASDRGGMNTEAFF.

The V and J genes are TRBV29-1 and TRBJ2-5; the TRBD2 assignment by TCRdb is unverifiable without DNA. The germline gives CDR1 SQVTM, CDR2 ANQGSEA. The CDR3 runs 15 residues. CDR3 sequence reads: CSVEASGRPQETQYF.